This TCR beta chain is from a study of CD4 T cells in relation to SARS-CoV-2 and coronaviruses. The V gene's germline CDR1 is MRHNA and CDR2 SNTAGT. CDR3 length: 18 amino acids. V was shortened by 0 bases and J by 4 bases, with 21 bases between the two germline ends. Clones were read by immunoSEQ multiplex PCR, and TCRdb kept only the in-frame ones, dropping some. This table has about 60,000 clones, about 94% appearing once. Before the COVID-19 pandemic, during about 2010-2018, CD4+ T cells were taken from unexposed donors. The sequenced sample was naive CD4+ T cells from PBMCs. Subset noted: naive CD4+ T cells isolated by negative enrichment. This receptor was identified in a human donor in good health. The chain recombines TRBV6-4 with TRBJ1-2; tentatively, D is TRBD1 (5 bases). The CDR3 sequence is CASSDSKPDTPFGYGYTF. The CDR3 DNA reads TGTGCCAGCAGTGACTCGAAGCCGGACACCCCATTCGGCTATGGCTACACCTTC.